The 28 T cell receptor beta chains in this list originate from one sample, sequenced in a study of early T cells in non-severe SARS-CoV-2 infection. In TCRdb, the 5' RACE reads were re-called with MiXCR into one record per CDR3 protein. This table holds around 76,000 distinct CDR3 sequences, 12% found once. The sample consisted of whole blood. All receptors come from an adult who was a healthcare worker with PCR-confirmed SARS-CoV-2 infection or an uninfected control (not recorded which).

The table lists this clonotype with many counts. This chain joins TRBV7-6 and TRBJ2-7; the match to TRBD1 covers 9 bases. The CDR3 contains 14 residues. V gave up 4 bases and J gave up 7 bases; unmatched junction bases: 8. Germline values: CDR1 SGHVS, CDR2 FNYEAQ. Here the CDR3 reads CASSSGTGTQEQYF. In DNA form, the CDR3 reads TGTGCCAGCAGCTCCGGGACAGGGACGCAAGAGCAGTACTTC.

This clonotype was detected many times. CDR3 bases: TGTGCCAGCAGTCAAACAGGGGGCAGTCAGCCCCAGCATTTT. As protein: CASSQTGGSQPQHF. V gene TRBV2 combines with J gene TRBJ1-5; the match to TRBD1 covers 9 bases. In germline, CDR1 is SNHLY, CDR2 FYNNEI. CDR3 size: 14 residues. V dropped 5 bases and J dropped 6; count of bases not matched to a gene: 5.

There are many counts of this clonotype. The rearrangement joins TRBV20-1 to TRBJ2-7, with 8 bases identical to TRBD2. Germline V gives CDR1 DFQATT, CDR2 SNEGSKA (reference sequence). CDR3 length: 13 residues. The DNA of the CDR3 is TGCAGCGCCCGGGGGGGCTCTAGCTACGAGCAGTACTTC. The encoded protein is CSARGGSSYEQYF.

The genes are TRBV28 and TRBJ1-2; TRBD1 matches 9 bases. There are 14 residues in the CDR3. V gave up 5 bases and J gave up 6 bases; unmatched junction bases: 7. The V gene's germline CDR1 is MDHEN and CDR2 SYDVKM. The CDR3 DNA is TGTGCCAGCAGTCCCGGACAGGGGATAGATGGCTACACCTTC. It translates to CASSPGQGIDGYTF.

The genes are TRBV5-5 and TRBJ2-5; possible D gene TRBD2, 5 bases. Germline V gene data show CDR1 as SGHKS and CDR2 as YYEKEE (reference sequence). The CDR3 covers 13 residues. Trimming stripped 1 base from V and 3 bases from J, with 7 bases between. CDR3 in DNA: TGTGCCAGCAGCTTGCCGGGAAAAGAGACCCAGTACTTC. Encoded protein: CASSLPGKETQYF. The entire variable domain, with the rest obtained from reference TRBV5-5 and TRBJ2-5, is as follows: DAGVTQSPTHLIKTRGQQVTLRCSPISGHKSVSWYQQVLGQGPQFIFQYYEKEERGRGNFPDRFSARQFPNYSSELNVNALLLGDSALYLCASSLPGKETQYFGPGTRLLVL.

The sample holds a few counts of this clonotype. The chain couples TRBV30 to TRBJ2-7; 7 nucleotides align to TRBD2. CDR3 size: 17 residues. CDR1 GTSNPN and CDR2 SVGIG come from the germline V gene (reference sequence). After removal of 2 bases from V and 0 bases from J, the junction contained 13 bases not matched to a gene. The CDR3 here is CAWSLLLSGRSSYEQYF. In DNA, the CDR3 is TGTGCCTGGAGTTTACTGTTATCCGGGAGGAGCTCCTACGAGCAGTACTTC.

This clonotype was counted ten times or more. This chain uses TRBV7-3 with TRBJ1-1; 7 nucleotides align to TRBD1. This CDR3 region has 15 residues. Per germline, CDR1 SGHTA and CDR2 FQGTGA. J was trimmed by 5 bases and V by 5 bases; bases with no gene match: 11. As DNA, the CDR3 is TGTGCCAGCAGCCACTCCACAGGGGAAGGGACTGAAGCTTTCTTT. Translated: CASSHSTGEGTEAFF.

Only a few counts were recorded for this clonotype. J is TRBJ1-6 and V is TRBV28, with D perhaps matching TRBD1 (5 bases). Germline-derived CDR1 and CDR2 are MDHEN and SYDVKM. The CDR3 is made up of 12 amino acids. The V and J ends lost 9 bases and 10 bases respectively, with 13 bases between them. The chain's CDR3 is CASSGGGSPLHF. The CDR3 bases are TGTGCCAGTTCGGGGGGAGGATCACCCCTCCACTTT.

This rearrangement joins TRBV11-2 to TRBJ1-1; D is possibly TRBD1 (5 bases). The CDR3 has 14 residues. Looked up from germline, CDR1 is SGHAT and CDR2 is FQNNGV. V was pared by 0 bases and J by 4 bases, with 9 bases between. CDR3: CASSLDVRGTEAFF. As DNA, the CDR3 is TGTGCCAGCAGCTTAGATGTGAGGGGCACTGAAGCTTTCTTT.

The table lists this clonotype with a few counts. One end of the junction varies from germline; a read error may be responsible. The CDR3 is CASSLTRPGRGASIVFF. The CDR3 bases are TGTGCCAGCAGTTTAACCCGACCAGGCAGGGGGGCCTCAATCGTTTTCTTC. This chain uses TRBV27 with TRBJ2-7; the D gene is possibly TRBD1 (7 bases). Germline CDR1 reads MNHEY; CDR2 reads SMNVEV (reference sequence). This CDR3 has 17 residues.

The chain combines TRBV5-8 with TRBJ2-3; D is ambiguous. V was clipped by 6 bases and J by 0 bases, with 11 bases between them. The CDR3 has 14 residues. Germline V lookup: CDR1 SGHTS, CDR2 YDEGEE. The CDR3 bases are TGTGCCAGCACTTCGGACCGTAGCACAGATACGCAGTATTTT. Amino acid sequence: CASTSDRSTDTQYF.

The table lists this clonotype with many counts. The chain joins TRBV20-1 to TRBJ2-2; TRBD2 might be the D (5 bases). The CDR3 runs to 14 residues. The germline CDR1 and CDR2 sequences are DFQATT and SNEGSKA (reference sequence). Trimming removed 6 bases at V and 6 bases at J, with 17 bases between. The CDR3 loop reads CSAHPGLGSGELFF. CDR3 coding DNA: TGCAGTGCCCATCCGGGGTTAGGGTCCGGGGAGCTGTTTTTT.

This clonotype was found many times. The chain links TRBV5-1 to TRBJ2-7; tentatively, D is TRBD2 (6 bases). Germline loops: CDR1 SGHRS, CDR2 YFSETQ. Trimming removed 4 bases at V and 3 bases at J, with 11 bases between. This CDR3 has 13 amino acids. CDR3 nucleotides: TGCGCCAGCAGCCCCGGGACTCACTACGAGCAGTACTTC. This translates into CASSPGTHYEQYF.

The chain is built from TRBV9 and TRBJ2-1; weak D call: TRBD2 (6 bases). V was shortened by 2 bases and J by 12 bases, with 15 bases between the two germline ends. This CDR3 spans 13 amino acids. Germline-derived CDR1 and CDR2 are SGDLS and YYNGEE. In nucleotides, the CDR3 is TGTGCCAGCAGCGTGGGGGAGGCCTTTAGGCAGTTCTTC. Amino acids: CASSVGEAFRQFF.

This clonotype has just a few counts. The J gene is TRBJ2-7, the V gene TRBV20-1; D might be TRBD2 (6 bases). Germline assignment: CDR1 DFQATT and CDR2 SNEGSKA (reference sequence). The CDR3 totals 13 residues. V was shortened by 5 bases and J by 2 bases, with 13 bases between the two germline ends. The CDR3 bases are TGCAGTGCTGGGGGGATCCGCCCCTACGAGCAGTACTTC. This translates into CSAGGIRPYEQYF.

This clonotype was counted at least ten times. The V and J genes are TRBV11-2 and TRBJ2-5; D remains unclear. With 5 bases removed from V and 2 bases from J, the gap between germline ends came to 18 bases. CDR3 size: 16 residues. The germline V gene has CDR1 SGHAT and CDR2 FQNNGV. The CDR3 region is CASSHPSYPIQETQYF. The CDR3 bases are TGTGCCAGCAGCCATCCGAGTTACCCCATACAAGAGACCCAGTACTTC. Supplemented by reference TRBV11-2 and TRBJ2-5, the full variable domain reads EAGVAQSPRYKIIEKRQSVAFWCNPISGHATLYWYQQILGQGPKLLIQFQNNGVVDDSQLPKDRFSAERLKGVDSTLKIQPAKLEDSAVYLCASSHPSYPIQETQYFGPGTRLLVL.

This clonotype was seen many times. The gene calls are TRBV5-1 and TRBJ2-3; 8 nucleotides align to TRBD1. Germline V gives CDR1 SGHRS, CDR2 YFSETQ. Germline trimming cut 2 bases from V and 4 bases from J; bases unmatched to any gene: 6. This CDR3 is built from 15 residues. CDR3 sequence: CASSLGQGSADTQYF. The CDR3 DNA sequence: TGCGCCAGCAGCTTAGGACAGGGTAGCGCAGATACGCAGTATTTT.

The chain joins TRBV5-6 to TRBJ2-4; D may be TRBD1 or TRBD2 (5 bases each). This CDR3 spans 13 amino acids. CDR1 is SGHDT, CDR2 YYEEEE, per germline. The germline V and J ends were trimmed by 5 bases and 8 bases, with 14 bases remaining between them. The CDR3 bases are TGTGCCAGCAGTCAGGGACGAGGGGACATTCAGTACTTC. This encodes CASSQGRGDIQYF. The full variable domain, rest sourced from reference TRBV5-6 and TRBJ2-4, is DAGVTQSPTHLIKTRGQQVTLRCSPKSGHDTVSWYQQALGQGPQFIFQYYEEEERQRGNFPDRFSGHQFPNYSSELNVNALLLGDSALYLCASSQGRGDIQYFGAGTRLSVL.

The chain recombines TRBV28 with TRBJ2-2; D is ambiguous. Germline CDR1 and CDR2: MDHEN and SYDVKM. This CDR3 has 14 residues. V was pared by 5 bases and J by 4 bases, with 11 bases between. For the CDR3, the DNA is TGTGCCAGCAGTCCACCCCCCCCCACCGGGGAGCTGTTTTTT. Its protein product is CASSPPPPTGELFF.

This clonotype was counted ten times or more. The chain uses TRBV2 and TRBJ2-1, with 9 bases fitting TRBD1. Trimming cost V 8 bases and J 3 bases; bases outside gene matches: 5. Germline CDR1 SNHLY, CDR2 FYNNEI. This CDR3 contains 14 residues. CDR3 amino acids: CASLDRGFYNEQFF. The CDR3 coding sequence is TGTGCCAGCCTAGACAGGGGGTTCTACAATGAGCAGTTCTTC. Full variable domain (rest looked up from reference TRBV2 and TRBJ2-1): EPEVTQTPSHQVTQMGQEVILRCVPISNHLYFYWYRQILGQKVEFLVSFYNNEISEKSEIFDDQFSVERPDGSNFTLKIRSTKLEDSAMYFCASLDRGFYNEQFFGPGTRLTVL.

This clonotype was observed many times. The chain combines TRBV7-8 with TRBJ2-2, with D hard to call. The length of the CDR3 is 17 residues. The V gene's germline CDR1 is SGHVS and CDR2 FQNEAQ. V was trimmed by 6 bases and J by 5 bases, leaving 22 bases between them. This CDR3 is CASRSDQHLMKTGELFF. CDR3 DNA: TGTGCCAGCAGATCGGACCAACACCTAATGAAGACCGGGGAGCTGTTTTTT.

The chain uses TRBV19 and TRBJ2-3; 7 bases match TRBD2. This CDR3 has 17 residues. With 5 bases clipped from V and 0 bases from J, the junction kept 11 bases outside the gene matches. Per the germline V gene, CDR1 is LNHDA and CDR2 is SQIVND (reference sequence). The CDR3 is CASSRRASGTSTDTQYF. For the CDR3, the DNA is TGTGCCAGTAGTCGACGGGCTAGCGGAACTAGCACAGATACGCAGTATTTT.

In this sample, this clonotype turned up a few times. The rearrangement joins TRBV28 to TRBJ2-1, with no clear D. This CDR3 has 13 residues. CDR1 and CDR2 (germline): MDHEN, SYDVKM. The V end lost 2 bases, the J end lost 5 bases, and 7 bases lay between the germline ends. The CDR3 region is CASSLRKNNEQFF. The CDR3, as DNA: TGTGCCAGCAGTTTAAGGAAAAACAATGAGCAGTTCTTC.

With regard to this clonotype: A much larger clone lies a single base off, so this may be a read error. The chain has TRBV7-9 and TRBJ2-5; 12 bases agree with TRBD2. The V gene's germline CDR1 is SEHNR and CDR2 FQNEAQ (reference sequence). This CDR3 has 16 residues. DNA of the CDR3: TGTGCCAGCAGCTCCCGACTAGCGGGAGAGGAAGAGACCCAGTGCTTC. It yields the protein CASSSRLAGEEETQCF. Looking up the rest from reference TRBV7-9 and TRBJ2-5 gives the full variable domain: DTGVSQNPRHKITKRGQNVTFRCDPISEHNRLYWYRQTLGQGPEFLTYFQNEAQLEKSRLLSDRFSAERPKGSFSTLEIQRTEQGDSAMYLCASSSRLAGEEETQCFGPGTRLLVL.

This clonotype was observed many times. The V call is TRBV27, the J call TRBJ2-5; 7 bases map to TRBD2. Per the germline V gene, CDR1 is MNHEY and CDR2 is SMNVEV (reference sequence). Trimming cost V 3 bases and J 4 bases; bases outside gene matches: 14. The CDR3 totals 17 residues. The CDR3 region is CASSFYPSGGVGETQYF. The CDR3, as DNA: TGTGCCAGCAGTTTTTATCCCTCGGGGGGAGTAGGAGAGACCCAGTACTTC.

The genes are TRBV6-5 and TRBJ2-7, with TRBD2 matching 8 bases. CDR1 MNHEY and CDR2 SVGAGI come from the germline V gene. The V gene end was trimmed by 6 bases and the J gene end by 7 bases; junction bases not matched to a gene: 14. The CDR3 consists of 15 residues. The CDR3 DNA follows: TGTGCCAGCAGCCGACTCAGGGTAGCGGGATGGGAGCAGTACTTC. Its translation: CASSRLRVAGWEQYF.

This clonotype was observed many times. The chain couples TRBV7-6 to TRBJ2-2; D is perhaps TRBD2 (6 bases). V shed 5 bases and J shed 2 bases, with 15 bases lying between them. This CDR3 is 16 amino acids long. Germline values: CDR1 SGHVS, CDR2 FNYEAQ. CDR3 in amino acids: CASSPTYGRNTGELFF. In nucleotides, the CDR3 is TGTGCCAGCAGCCCTACTTACGGGAGAAACACCGGGGAGCTGTTTTTT. Looking up the rest from reference TRBV7-6 and TRBJ2-2 gives the full variable domain: GAGVSQSPRYKVTKRGQDVALRCDPISGHVSLYWYRQALGQGPEFLTYFNYEAQQDKSGLPNDRFSAERPEGSISTLTIQRTEQRDSAMYRCASSPTYGRNTGELFFGEGSRLTVL.

This clonotype was seen a few times. The rearrangement joins TRBV7-2 to TRBJ2-3; 7 bases line up with TRBD2. Per germline, CDR1 SGHTA and CDR2 FQGNSA. This CDR3 is 14 amino acids long. After removal of 4 bases from V and 2 bases from J, the junction contained 3 bases not matched to a gene. This chain's CDR3 is CASSSLALTDTQYF. In DNA, the CDR3 is TGTGCCAGCAGCTCACTAGCGCTCACAGATACGCAGTATTTT.